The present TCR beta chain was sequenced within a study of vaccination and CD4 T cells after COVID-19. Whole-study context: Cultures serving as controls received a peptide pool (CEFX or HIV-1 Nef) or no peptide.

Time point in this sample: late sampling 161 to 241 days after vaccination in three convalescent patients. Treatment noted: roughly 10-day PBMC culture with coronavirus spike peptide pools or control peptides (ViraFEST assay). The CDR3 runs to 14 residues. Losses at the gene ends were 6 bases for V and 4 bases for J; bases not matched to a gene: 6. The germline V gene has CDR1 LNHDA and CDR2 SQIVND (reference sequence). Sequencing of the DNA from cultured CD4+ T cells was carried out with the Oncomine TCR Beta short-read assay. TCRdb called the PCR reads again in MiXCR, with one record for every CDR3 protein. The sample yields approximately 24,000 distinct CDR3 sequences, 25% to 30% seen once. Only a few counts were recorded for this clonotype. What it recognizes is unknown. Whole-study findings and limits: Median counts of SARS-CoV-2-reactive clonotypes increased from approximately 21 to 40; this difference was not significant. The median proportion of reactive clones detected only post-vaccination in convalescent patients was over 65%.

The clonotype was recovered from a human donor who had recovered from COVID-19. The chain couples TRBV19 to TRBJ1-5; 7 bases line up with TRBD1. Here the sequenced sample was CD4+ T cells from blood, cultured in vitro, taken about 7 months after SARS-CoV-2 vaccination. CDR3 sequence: CASRPGQTNQPQHF. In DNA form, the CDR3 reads TGTGCCAGTAGACCGGGACAGACAAATCAGCCCCAGCATTTT. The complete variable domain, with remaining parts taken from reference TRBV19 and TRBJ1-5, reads DGGITQSPKYLFRKEGQNVTLSCEQNLNHDAMYWYRQDPGQGLRLIYYSQIVNDFQKGDIAEGYSVSREKKESFPLTVTSAQKNPTAFYLCASRPGQTNQPQHFGDGTRLSIL.